Sequencing of this TCR beta chain was carried out in a study of T-cell reconstitution after alpha-beta-depleted transplantation in children. Germline assignment: CDR1 SGDLS and CDR2 YYNGEE. V dropped 3 bases and J dropped 5 bases, with 14 bases sitting between them. CDR3 length: 14 residues. TCRbeta library construction was performed incorporating unique molecular identifiers. TCRdb processed the PCR reads anew with MiXCR; each CDR3 protein has one entry. The sample has around 960,000 distinct CDR3 sequences, roughly 29% seen once. This clonotype showed up just a few times. The TCR sequence derives from a boy less than two years old who had a stem cell transplant for SCID, so the T cells may come from the graft donor. The sample here was PBMCs, mostly from graft donor cells, taken 360 days after TCRalphabeta/CD19-depleted stem cell transplant. The genes are TRBV9 and TRBJ1-1, with D possibly TRBD1 on 6 matching bases. CDR3 coding DNA: TGTGCCAGCAGCGGGGGTAGGGGGGAAACTGAAGCTTTCTTT. This encodes CASSGGRGETEAFF.